This T cell receptor (beta chain) was sequenced in a study of T-cell reconstitution after alpha-beta-depleted transplantation in children. Notes on the study in general: Several patients had high TCRbeta diversity at day 60; it came from surviving recipient T cells and thymic progenitors. T-cell counts and diversity at one year following transplant were attributed mainly to newly produced T cells. Expanded clones from the graft, numbering several hundred, reportedly supplied alpha-beta T cells about two months after transplant.

The library targeted TCRbeta and was prepared with unique molecular identifiers. TCRdb used MiXCR to reprocess the PCR reads, holding one entry per CDR3 protein. Of about a million distinct CDR3 sequences listed, 25% to 35% are singletons. Germline V CDR1 and CDR2: SQVTM, ANQGSEA. V was shortened by 7 bases and J by 5 bases, with 15 bases between the two germline ends. This CDR3 spans 12 amino acids. In this sample, this clonotype turned up many times. Its matching antigen is unknown. This rearrangement joins TRBV29-1 to TRBJ2-7; no clear D. The receptor's source is a boy less than two years old who had a stem cell transplant for SCID, so the T cells may come from the graft donor. The source was PBMCs, mostly from graft donor cells, collected 360 days after TCRalphabeta/CD19-depleted stem cell transplant. The CDR3 spells CSASHSHHEQYF. The CDR3 bases are TGCAGCGCATCTCACAGCCACCACGAGCAGTACTTC.